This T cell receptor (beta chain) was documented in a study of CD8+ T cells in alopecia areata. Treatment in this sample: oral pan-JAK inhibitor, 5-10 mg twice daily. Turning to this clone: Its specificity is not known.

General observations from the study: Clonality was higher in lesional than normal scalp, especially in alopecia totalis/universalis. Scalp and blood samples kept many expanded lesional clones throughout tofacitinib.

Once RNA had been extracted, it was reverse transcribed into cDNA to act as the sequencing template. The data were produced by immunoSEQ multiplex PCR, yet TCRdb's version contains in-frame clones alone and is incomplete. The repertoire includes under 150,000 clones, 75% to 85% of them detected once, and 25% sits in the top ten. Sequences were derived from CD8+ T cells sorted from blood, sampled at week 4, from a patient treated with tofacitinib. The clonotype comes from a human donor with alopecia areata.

The CDR3 here is CSVDGTSTTTDTQYF. The DNA of the CDR3 is TGCAGCGTTGACGGGACTAGTACAACCACAGATACGCAGTATTTT. The chain joins TRBV29-1 to TRBJ2-3; 8 bases are a match to TRBD2. Losses at the gene ends were 3 bases for V and 2 bases for J; bases not matched to a gene: 7. Germline assignment: CDR1 SQVTM and CDR2 ANQGSEA. This CDR3 contains 15 residues.